Below, 18 T cell receptor beta chains from the same sample are listed, as sequenced in a study of cytomegalovirus exposure and HLA in healthy donors. The PCR was carried out with 60 Vbeta primers and 13 Jbeta primers. Here immunoSEQ multiplex PCR was the method, and the copy in TCRdb shows in-frame clones only, minus some. The sample lists 100,000 to 150,000 clones, 70% to 85% occurring once. Input material: PBMCs. The receptors stem from a woman between 35 and 50 years old in good health and CMV-seropositive.

This chain uses TRBV18 with TRBJ1-2, with D possibly matching TRBD1 (6 bases). With 3 bases removed from V and 4 bases from J, the gap between germline ends came to 12 bases. CDR1 and CDR2 from the germline V gene are KGHSH and LQKENI. The CDR3 is 14 amino acids. This CDR3 is CASSPADRPYGYTF. CDR3 in DNA: TGTGCCAGCTCACCTGCCGACAGGCCCTATGGCTACACCTTC.

The CDR3: CASRSSRGIYGYTF. The CDR3 nucleotides are TGTGCCAGCAGGAGTTCCAGGGGGATTTATGGCTACACCTTC. The rearrangement links TRBV27 to TRBJ1-2, with 7 bases lining up with TRBD1. This CDR3 region has 14 residues. Germline CDR1 reads MNHEY; CDR2 reads SMNVEV (reference sequence). The V and J ends lost 6 bases and 5 bases, in that order; junction bases with no gene match: 9.

J is TRBJ2-2 and V is TRBV2; the D gene is possibly TRBD2 (5 bases). This CDR3 is 15 amino acids long. In germline, CDR1 is SNHLY, CDR2 FYNNEI. V lost 6 bases to trimming and J lost 4 bases, with 15 bases between them. The CDR3: CASSVALASTGELFF. The CDR3 DNA is TGTGCCAGCAGCGTGGCGCTAGCTTCCACCGGGGAGCTGTTTTTT.

The gene calls are TRBV5-6 and TRBJ1-1; D uncertain. This CDR3 is built from 13 residues. Germline V gene sequence: CDR1 SGHDT, CDR2 YYEEEE. Trimming left V 0 bases short and J 1 base short, with 4 bases between. The CDR3 sequence is CASSLASNTEAFF. The CDR3, as DNA: TGTGCCAGCAGCTTGGCTTCGAACACTGAAGCTTTCTTT.

The chain combines TRBV30 with TRBJ1-5, with TRBD1 identical over 7 bases. Per the germline V gene, CDR1 is GTSNPN and CDR2 is SVGIG (reference sequence). This CDR3 has 14 amino acids. With V trimmed by 3 bases and J by 6 bases, 8 bases remained unmatched. The CDR3 DNA follows: TGTGCCTGGAGCGTAGACAGGGTCGGTCAGCCCCAGCATTTT. It specifies CAWSVDRVGQPQHF.

V gene TRBV4-1 combines with J gene TRBJ1-1, with 9 bases matching TRBD1. V shed 0 bases, J shed 0 bases, and the junction held 8 bases outside the gene matches. The CDR3 runs to 18 residues. CDR1 and CDR2 from the germline V gene are MGHRA and YSYEKL. The CDR3 spells CASSQDRGTGILNTEAFF. CDR3 sequence (DNA): TGCGCCAGCAGCCAAGATCGGGGGACAGGGATCTTGAACACTGAAGCTTTCTTT.

As regards this clone: One end of the junction fails to match germline, which may point to a read error. The rearrangement links TRBV10-3 to TRBJ2-1; 7 bases fit TRBD2. CDR1 is ENHRY, CDR2 SYGVKD, per germline. This CDR3 region has 16 residues. The CDR3 protein is CAISESTSRDYNEQLF. The CDR3 bases are TGTGCCATCAGTGAGTCGACTAGCCGAGACTACAATGAGCAGCTCTTC.

The chain uses TRBV5-1 and TRBJ2-1; TRBD2 is a possible D gene (6 bases). Germline loops: CDR1 SGHRS, CDR2 YFSETQ. The CDR3 has 17 amino acids. Between the trimmed V and J ends, which lost 0 bases and 6 bases, there was a span of 19 bases. This CDR3 is CASSLESWDLTGNEQFF. The CDR3 nucleotides read TGCGCCAGCAGCTTGGAGAGTTGGGACTTAACGGGCAATGAGCAGTTCTTC.

The V gene is TRBV28, the J gene TRBJ1-5; D unclear. The V end was cut by 1 base, the J end by 0 bases, with 10 bases between. CDR1 and CDR2 (germline): MDHEN, SYDVKM. The CDR3 is made up of 16 amino acids. CDR3 residues: CASSLSDFISNQPQHF. The CDR3 DNA sequence: TGTGCCAGCAGTTTATCAGACTTCATTAGCAATCAGCCCCAGCATTTT. The full variable domain, completed using reference TRBV28 and TRBJ1-5, is DVKVTQSSRYLVKRTGEKVFLECVQDMDHENMFWYRQDPGLGLRLIYFSYDVKMKEKGDIPEGYSVSREKKERFSLILESASTNQTSMYLCASSLSDFISNQPQHFGDGTRLSIL.

This clone has a handful of counts. The rearrangement links TRBV7-3 to TRBJ2-3; TRBD2 matches at 9 bases. Germline CDR1 reads SGHTA; CDR2 reads FQGTGA. The CDR3 contains 15 residues. V was pared by 1 base and J by 3 bases, with 2 bases of the junction left unmatched. The CDR3 bases are TGTGCCAGCAGCTTAAGACTAGCGGAGACAGATACGCAGTATTTT. Protein product: CASSLRLAETDTQYF.

There are a few counts of this clone. The chain is built from TRBV6-5 and TRBJ2-1; the match to TRBD2 covers 7 bases. V dropped 9 bases and J dropped 2; count of bases not matched to a gene: 4. There are 13 residues in the CDR3. Germline CDR1 and CDR2: MNHEY and SVGAGI. DNA of the CDR3: TGTGCCAGGAGCGGGACCCCCTACAATGAGCAGTTCTTC. This encodes CARSGTPYNEQFF.

The CDR3 sequence: CASSQEVGRGRLDEQFF. As DNA, the CDR3 is TGCGCCAGCAGCCAAGAAGTGGGTCGCGGGAGACTGGATGAGCAGTTCTTC. This chain joins TRBV4-1 and TRBJ2-1, with TRBD2 matching over 7 bases. This CDR3 has 17 amino acids. CDR1 and CDR2 (germline): MGHRA, YSYEKL. With 0 bases clipped from V and 8 bases from J, the junction kept 13 bases outside the gene matches.

The gene calls are TRBV29-1 and TRBJ1-1; possible D gene TRBD1, 5 bases. Trimming took 2 bases from V and 0 from J, leaving 7 bases between them. This CDR3 spans 13 amino acids. From germline, CDR1 is SQVTM and CDR2 ANQGSEA. The CDR3 nucleotides read TGCAGCGTTGAAAAGGGGATGAACACTGAAGCTTTCTTT. As protein: CSVEKGMNTEAFF.

The chain is built from TRBV7-9 and TRBJ2-7; no reliable D call. The CDR3 covers 14 residues. The V gene's germline CDR1 is SEHNR and CDR2 FQNEAQ (reference sequence). Trimming left V 4 bases short and J 1 base short, with 11 bases between. Here the CDR3 DNA reads TGTGCCAGCAGCTCCGAGACTCGATCCTACGAGCAGTACTTC. Encoded protein: CASSSETRSYEQYF.

The genes are TRBV28 and TRBJ2-7; D perhaps matches TRBD2 (6 bases). This CDR3 contains 15 residues. The germline gives CDR1 MDHEN, CDR2 SYDVKM. V was trimmed by 5 bases and J by 4 bases, leaving 18 bases between them. The CDR3 here is CASSPGTSEGYEQYF. The CDR3 nucleotides read TGTGCCAGCAGTCCTGGGACTTCCGAGGGGTACGAGCAGTACTTC.

There are a few counts of this clone. The genes are TRBV7-2 and TRBJ2-6, with D perhaps matching TRBD1 (7 bases). Between the trimmed V and J ends, which lost 10 bases and 4 bases, there was a span of 20 bases. The CDR3 consists of 16 residues. Germline CDR1 reads SGHTA; CDR2 reads FQGNSA. CDR3 nucleotides: TGTGCCACAGCGGGCAGGGGGTTAAAGGGGGCCAACGTCCTGACTTTC. Its protein is CATAGRGLKGANVLTF.

The chain employs TRBV10-3 and TRBJ2-1, with TRBD2 matching over 9 bases. The V gene end was trimmed by 2 bases and the J gene end by 7 bases; junction bases not matched to a gene: 6. CDR1 is ENHRY and CDR2 is SYGVKD in the germline V gene. The CDR3 runs 15 residues. The CDR3 nucleotides are TGTGCCATCAGTGAGCCTAGCGGGAAGGTAAATGAGCAGTTCTTC. Translating gives CAISEPSGKVNEQFF.

This rearrangement joins TRBV5-1 to TRBJ1-4; the match to TRBD1 covers 8 bases. This CDR3 spans 15 amino acids. Germline V gene sequence: CDR1 SGHRS, CDR2 YFSETQ. V was clipped by 4 bases and J by 6 bases; unmatched bases: 8. CDR3 nucleotides: TGCGCCAGCAGCCACCAGGGGGCGCAGGATGAAAAACTGTTTTTT. The encoded protein is CASSHQGAQDEKLFF.